This passage covers 29 T cell receptor beta chains from one sample sequenced in a study. TCRdb analysed the 5' RACE reads with MiXCR anew, one entry per CDR3 protein. This table holds about 60,000 distinct CDR3 sequences, roughly 30% found once. The sequenced material came from tumor-infiltrating naive CD4+ T cells sorted from the breast tumor. Subset given: naive CD4+ T cells, CD4+CD45RA+CD25-. These receptor sequences come from a female donor with breast cancer.

The rearrangement uses TRBV6-1 and TRBJ1-5; D not certain. The CDR3 contains 14 residues. The V gene lost 2 bases and the J gene lost 6 bases, with 11 bases spanning the gap. Germline lookup yields CDR1 MNHNS and CDR2 SASEGT. CDR3 bases: TGTGCCAGCAGTGAATCTGGATCCAGTCAGCCCCAGCATTTT. Residues: CASSESGSSQPQHF.

As concerns this clonotype: The junction differs from germline at one of its ends, possibly a read error. The gene calls are TRBV7-2 and TRBJ2-5; 8 positions agree with TRBD2. The germline CDR1 and CDR2 sequences are SGHTA and FQGNSA. This CDR3 has 16 amino acids. The CDR3 spells CASGLAVAGGTGTQYF. The CDR3 DNA is TGTGCCAGCGGCTTAGCGGTTGCGGGGGGAACCGGGACCCAGTACTTC.

This clonotype was detected only a few times. This chain uses TRBV5-6 with TRBJ2-7; no reliable D call. Germline V gene data show CDR1 as SGHDT and CDR2 as YYEEEE. V was pared by 0 bases and J by 3 bases, with 4 bases between. This CDR3 has 12 residues. This chain's CDR3 is CASSLGVYEQYF. CDR3 DNA sequence: TGTGCCAGCAGCTTGGGGGTCTACGAGCAGTACTTC.

The rearrangement joins TRBV9 to TRBJ2-7, with a weak D call TRBD1 (6 bases). The CDR3 extends over 16 amino acids. With 3 bases removed from V and 1 base from J, the gap between germline ends came to 17 bases. Germline V gives CDR1 SGDLS, CDR2 YYNGEE. CDR3 protein: CASSAATGSGSYEQYF. The CDR3 DNA reads TGTGCCAGCAGCGCAGCCACAGGGAGCGGTTCCTACGAGCAGTACTTC. The whole variable domain, filled in from reference TRBV9 and TRBJ2-7, reads DSGVTQTPKHLITATGQRVTLRCSPRSGDLSVYWYQQSLDQGLQFLIQYYNGEERAKGNILERFSAQQFPDLHSELNLSSLELGDSALYFCASSAATGSGSYEQYFGPGTRLTVT.

This clonotype was detected a few times. V gene TRBV20-1 combines with J gene TRBJ2-3, with 7 nucleotides matching TRBD2. CDR1 and CDR2 (germline): DFQATT, SNEGSKA (reference sequence). V lost 6 bases, J lost 2 bases, and 14 bases stayed unmatched. The CDR3 spans 16 residues. CDR3 coding DNA: TGCAGTGCCATGCCCCTCCTAGCGGTAAACACAGATACGCAGTATTTT. Amino acid sequence: CSAMPLLAVNTDTQYF.

This clonotype was counted a few times. The CDR3 DNA follows: TGCGCCAGCAGCTTGTTGGCCTGGTCCGGGGAGCTGTTTTTT. Translated, it gives CASSLLAWSGELFF. The chain has TRBV5-1 and TRBJ2-2, with D uncertain. The ends were cut back, 1 base at V and 6 bases at J, with 10 bases in the middle. The CDR3 runs 14 residues. The germline gives CDR1 SGHRS, CDR2 YFSETQ.

The chain carries TRBV4-3 and TRBJ2-3; 7 bases are a match to TRBD2. V shed 0 bases and J 2 bases; nucleotides not matched to a gene: 5. Germline CDR1 reads LGHNA; CDR2 reads YSLEER. The CDR3 is made up of 16 amino acids. CDR3: CASSQEGGSDTDTQYF. The CDR3 bases are TGCGCCAGCAGCCAAGAGGGGGGGTCTGACACAGATACGCAGTATTTT.

This clonotype was seen ten or more times. This chain connects TRBV27 to TRBJ1-1; 7 nucleotides align to TRBD1. Germline CDR1 reads MNHEY; CDR2 reads SMNVEV (reference sequence). This CDR3 spans 15 amino acids. Trimming cost V 8 bases and J 1 base; bases outside gene matches: 10. The CDR3 DNA reads as TGTGCCAGCTCTGAGCAGGGGGGATGGAACACTGAAGCTTTCTTT. As protein: CASSEQGGWNTEAFF.

V and J are TRBV5-1 and TRBJ2-1, with D possibly being TRBD2 (5 bases). Germline V gene sequence: CDR1 SGHRS, CDR2 YFSETQ. The CDR3 sequence is 16 residues long. The ends were cut back, 1 base at V and 3 bases at J, with 14 bases in the middle. The CDR3 is CASSLRAVGVYNEQFF. The CDR3 coding sequence is TGCGCCAGCAGCTTGAGGGCAGTGGGAGTCTACAATGAGCAGTTCTTC.

In its sample, this clonotype was seen a few times. The chain carries TRBV7-2 and TRBJ2-7; D is unclear. V was pared by 6 bases and J by 5 bases, with 20 bases between. The CDR3 contains 15 residues. Germline V gives CDR1 SGHTA, CDR2 FQGNSA. In DNA form, the CDR3 reads TGTGCCAGCAGTCCTAAGGCCGGGCTGAGGAACGAGCAGTACTTC. As protein: CASSPKAGLRNEQYF.

This clonotype was observed a few times. The chain joins TRBV4-1 to TRBJ1-2; 9 bases match TRBD1. The J segment lost 7 bases and the V segment lost 0 bases, leaving 6 bases of the junction unmatched. Germline V gene data show CDR1 as MGHRA and CDR2 as YSYEKL. CDR3 size: 15 residues. The CDR3 sequence is CASSQDLQGASGYTF. Written as DNA, the CDR3 is TGCGCCAGCAGCCAAGATCTACAGGGGGCGAGTGGCTACACCTTC.

As DNA, the CDR3 is TGCGCCAGCAGCCAAGCCGGGACTAGCGGGAGGGAAATTCAGTACTTC. Amino acid sequence: CASSQAGTSGREIQYF. The rearrangement joins TRBV4-1 to TRBJ2-4; 16 bases map to TRBD2. This CDR3 is built from 16 residues. The germline V gene encodes CDR1 MGHRA and CDR2 YSYEKL. With 1 base clipped from V and 10 bases from J, the junction kept 4 bases outside the gene matches.

This rearrangement joins TRBV9 to TRBJ2-3; possibly TRBD2 for D (7 bases). CDR3 size: 16 residues. Germline CDR1 is SGDLS and CDR2 is YYNGEE. V lost 0 bases and J lost 2, with 13 bases in between. The CDR3 spells CASSVGAGAPTDTQYF. CDR3 coding DNA: TGTGCCAGCAGCGTAGGGGCGGGGGCCCCCACAGATACGCAGTATTTT.

The chain has TRBV15 and TRBJ2-3, with TRBD2 matching 12 bases. Looked up from germline, CDR1 is LNHNV and CDR2 is YYDKDF (reference sequence). With V trimmed by 1 base and J by 4 bases, 9 bases remained unmatched. This CDR3 contains 18 residues. The CDR3: CATSRVRTSGNGADTQYF. CDR3 nucleotides: TGTGCCACCAGCAGAGTGCGGACTAGCGGGAATGGGGCAGATACGCAGTATTTT.

V and J are TRBV4-1 and TRBJ2-1; 9 positions match TRBD1. The CDR3 is 16 amino acids. Per the germline V gene, CDR1 is MGHRA and CDR2 is YSYEKL. Unmatched junction bases numbered 3, after V lost 1 base and J lost 2 bases. The CDR3 sequence: CASSQVGQGAYNEQFF. DNA of the CDR3: TGCGCCAGCAGCCAAGTGGGACAGGGAGCCTACAATGAGCAGTTCTTC.

This clonotype was observed many times. The J gene is TRBJ1-3, the V gene TRBV25-1; TRBD1 might be the D (6 bases). The germline V and J ends were trimmed by 6 bases and 4 bases, with 19 bases remaining between them. Germline V lookup: CDR1 MGHDK, CDR2 SYGVNS. The CDR3 sequence is 16 residues long. This CDR3 reads CASRNDRTLGGNTIYF. CDR3 nucleotides: TGTGCCAGCAGGAACGACAGGACGTTGGGAGGAAACACCATATATTTT.

The gene calls are TRBV15 and TRBJ2-1; 10 bases agree with TRBD2. The CDR3 is made up of 20 amino acids. The germline CDR1 and CDR2 sequences are LNHNV and YYDKDF (reference sequence). V lost 1 base to trimming and J lost 4 bases; unmatched junction nucleotides: 16. The CDR3 nucleotides read TGTGCCACCAGCAGAGGGAGGCTAGCGGGGGTGTCCTCGGCATACAATGAGCAGTTCTTC. Residues: CATSRGRLAGVSSAYNEQFF.

This clonotype was seen ten or more times. This chain joins TRBV15 and TRBJ1-4; D remains ambiguous. Germline CDR1 reads LNHNV; CDR2 reads YYDKDF (reference sequence). V gave up 5 bases and J gave up 4 bases, with 11 bases separating them. This CDR3 has 14 amino acids. CDR3 in DNA: TGTGCCACCAGCCCCCGTGTGGATAATGAAAAACTGTTTTTT. This encodes CATSPRVDNEKLFF.

This clonotype was recorded a few times. CDR3 residues: CASSQDSGLGTDTQYF. The CDR3 DNA reads TGTGCCAGCAGCCAAGATTCGGGCCTGGGCACAGATACGCAGTATTTT. The rearrangement joins TRBV3-1 to TRBJ2-3; D is unresolved. Germline V CDR1 and CDR2: LGHDT, YNNKEL (reference sequence). The V gene lost 0 bases and the J gene lost 1 base, with 11 bases spanning the gap. The CDR3 contains 16 residues.

Concerning this clonotype itself: A much more abundant neighbour one base away suggests this may be a read error. This chain links TRBV5-1 with TRBJ1-2; D gene uncertain. The CDR3 has 12 residues. Germline V lookup: CDR1 SGHRS, CDR2 YFSETQ. V was pared by 3 bases and J by 7 bases, with 10 bases between. The CDR3 DNA is TGCGCCAGCAGCTCCCAGCTATGTGGCTACACCTTC. It encodes CASSSQLCGYTF.

Many counts were recorded for this clonotype. This sequence joins TRBV4-1 and TRBJ1-4; the match to TRBD1 covers 9 bases. This CDR3 comprises 15 residues. Per germline, CDR1 MGHRA and CDR2 YSYEKL. V was clipped by 1 base and J by 5 bases; unmatched bases: 2. The CDR3 nucleotides read TGCGCCAGCAGCCAAGTCGGGACAGGGAATGAAAAACTGTTTTTT. Translating gives CASSQVGTGNEKLFF.

This clonotype has just a few counts. The chain is built from TRBV11-3 and TRBJ2-2; D possibly corresponds to TRBD2 (5 bases). The CDR3 is made up of 15 amino acids. Germline V gene data show CDR1 as SGHNT and CDR2 as YENEEA. Trimming removed 2 bases at V and 5 bases at J, with 12 bases between. The CDR3, as DNA: TGTGCCAGCAGCTTAAGTGGGCGCGGGACCGGGGAGCTGTTTTTT. Translated, it gives CASSLSGRGTGELFF.

This clonotype was counted between two and nine times. The rearrangement uses TRBV5-1 and TRBJ2-1; 10 bases fit TRBD2. V gave up 5 bases and J gave up 7 bases; unmatched junction bases: 6. The germline V gene encodes CDR1 SGHRS and CDR2 YFSETQ. This CDR3 has 14 residues. The CDR3 is CASSLAGDLNEQFF. The CDR3 nucleotides are TGCGCCAGCAGTCTAGCGGGAGATTTGAATGAGCAGTTCTTC.

The rearrangement joins TRBV3-1 to TRBJ2-7; TRBD2 matches 12 bases. This CDR3 is built from 14 residues. J gave up 2 bases and V 4 bases, and 0 bases lay outside the gene matches. Germline loops: CDR1 LGHDT, CDR2 YNNKEL (reference sequence). The CDR3, as DNA: TGTGCCAGCAGCCCTAGCGGGGGGGCCTACGAGCAGTACTTC. Its translation: CASSPSGGAYEQYF.

The chain is built from TRBV30 and TRBJ1-2; unclear D gene. V lost 0 bases and J lost 4, with 9 bases in between. This CDR3 comprises 13 residues. Germline V gives CDR1 GTSNPN, CDR2 SVGIG (reference sequence). CDR3: CAWSVRGGYGYTF. CDR3 DNA: TGTGCCTGGAGTGTACGGGGTGGCTATGGCTACACCTTC. The full variable domain, rest sourced from reference TRBV30 and TRBJ1-2, is SQTIHQWPATLVQPVGSPLSLECTVEGTSNPNLYWYRQAAGRGLQLLFYSVGIGQISSEVPQNLSASRPQDRQFILSSKKLLLSDSGFYLCAWSVRGGYGYTFGSGTRLTVV.

The V and J genes are TRBV12-3 or TRBV12-4 and TRBJ2-1; D call uncertain. This CDR3 has 15 amino acids. Trimming cost V 3 bases and J 0 bases, with 9 bases left between them. The CDR3 nucleotides are TGTGCCAGCAGTTTCGGCTCCAGCTCCTACAATGAGCAGTTCTTC. Translating gives CASSFGSSSYNEQFF.

This clonotype turned up a few times. This chain's CDR3 is CASSPNPGDTEAFF. CDR3 nucleotides: TGTGCCAGCAGCCCAAACCCCGGAGACACTGAAGCTTTCTTT. The chain has TRBV7-3 and TRBJ1-1; the D is unclear. The CDR3 is made up of 14 amino acids. Germline V gene lookup returns CDR1 SGHTA and CDR2 FQGTGA. With 5 bases removed from V and 3 bases from J, the gap between germline ends came to 13 bases.

With regard to this clonotype: The junction departs from germline at one end; a sequencing error may be responsible. This chain uses TRBV5-1 with TRBJ1-1; 9 bases agree with TRBD1. The CDR3 contains 14 residues. Germline V gives CDR1 SGHRS, CDR2 YFSETQ. This chain's CDR3 is CTSSYGTGRAEAFF. CDR3 bases: TGCACCAGCAGCTACGGGACAGGGAGGGCTGAAGCTTTCTTT.

This clonotype was picked up many times. The J gene is TRBJ2-1, the V gene TRBV20-1; TRBD1 matches 8 bases. Trimming took 0 bases from V and 0 from J; bases not matched to a gene: 7. CDR1 is DFQATT, CDR2 SNEGSKA, per germline (reference sequence). CDR3 length: 17 amino acids. The CDR3 coding sequence is TGCAGTGCTAGAGATGTCGGGACAGGTAGCTCCTACAATGAGCAGTTCTTC. Its translation is CSARDVGTGSSYNEQFF.